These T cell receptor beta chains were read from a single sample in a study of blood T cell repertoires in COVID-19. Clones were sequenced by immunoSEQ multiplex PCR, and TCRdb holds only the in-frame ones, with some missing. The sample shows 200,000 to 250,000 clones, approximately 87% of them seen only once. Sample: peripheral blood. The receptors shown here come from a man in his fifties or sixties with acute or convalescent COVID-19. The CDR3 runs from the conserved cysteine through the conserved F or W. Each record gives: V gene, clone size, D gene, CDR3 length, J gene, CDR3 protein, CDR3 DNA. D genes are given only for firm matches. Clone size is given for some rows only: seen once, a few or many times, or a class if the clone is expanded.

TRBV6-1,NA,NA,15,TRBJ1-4,CASRNAGGTNEKLFF,TGTGCCAGCAGAAATGCGGGTGGAACTAATGAAAAACTGTTTTTT
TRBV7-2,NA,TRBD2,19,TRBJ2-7,CASSLQTSGRYEGSYEQYF,TGTGCCAGCAGCCTCCAGACTAGCGGGAGATACGAGGGCTCCTACGAGCAGTACTTC
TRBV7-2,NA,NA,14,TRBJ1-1,CASSLNRANTEAFF,TGTGCCAGCAGCCTGAACAGGGCTAACACTGAAGCTTTCTTT
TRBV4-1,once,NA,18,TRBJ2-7,CASSQDSLEGKEGYEQYF,TGCGCCAGCAGCCAAGATTCCCTAGAGGGCAAGGAGGGCTACGAGCAGTACTTC
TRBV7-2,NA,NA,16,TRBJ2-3,CASSLVGDTLTDTQYF,TGTGCCAGCAGCTTAGTTGGGGACACCCTCACAGATACGCAGTATTTT
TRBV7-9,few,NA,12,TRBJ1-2,CASSLESQGYTF,TGTGCCAGCAGCTTAGAAAGTCAGGGCTACACCTTC
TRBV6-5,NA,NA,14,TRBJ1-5,CASSYVQGNQPQHF,TGTGCCAGCAGTTACGTCCAGGGGAATCAGCCCCAGCATTTT
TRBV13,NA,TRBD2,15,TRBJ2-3,CASSSAGGPKDTQYF,TGTGCCAGCAGCTCGGCGGGAGGGCCGAAAGATACGCAGTATTTT
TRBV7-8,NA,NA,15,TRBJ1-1,CASSLYGSLNTEAFF,TGTGCCAGCAGCTTGTATGGGAGCCTAAACACTGAAGCTTTCTTT
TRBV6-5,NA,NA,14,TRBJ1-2,CASTQTETNYGYTF,TGTGCCAGCACCCAAACAGAGACTAACTATGGCTACACCTTC
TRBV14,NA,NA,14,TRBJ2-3,CASSQSGRTDTQYF,TGTGCCAGCAGCCAAAGCGGGCGCACAGATACGCAGTATTTT
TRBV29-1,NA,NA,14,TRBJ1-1,CSVEDTYVNTEAFF,TGCAGCGTTGAGGACACCTACGTGAACACTGAAGCTTTCTTT
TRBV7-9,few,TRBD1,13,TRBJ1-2,CASSPQGAHGYTF,TGTGCCAGCAGCCCACAGGGGGCGCACGGCTACACCTTC
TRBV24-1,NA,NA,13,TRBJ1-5,CATSDAHREPQHF,TGTGCCACCAGTGATGCCCACAGGGAGCCCCAGCATTTT
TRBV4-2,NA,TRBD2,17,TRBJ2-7,CASSQLLAGGKGYEQYF,TGTGCCAGCAGCCAGTTACTAGCGGGAGGAAAGGGATACGAGCAGTACTTC
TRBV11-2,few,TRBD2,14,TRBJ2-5,CASSPAGGRETQYF,TGTGCCAGCAGCCCCGCGGGGGGGAGAGAGACCCAGTACTTC
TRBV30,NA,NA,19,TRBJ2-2,CAWSHQGQASPSNTGELFF,TGTGCCTGGAGCCACCAGGGGCAGGCCTCCCCCTCGAACACCGGGGAGCTGTTTTTT
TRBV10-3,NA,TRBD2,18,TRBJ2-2,CAISEPNLGGGNTGELFF,TGTGCCATCAGTGAGCCCAACCTAGGCGGGGGGAACACCGGGGAGCTGTTTTTT
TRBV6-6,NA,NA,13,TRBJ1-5,CASTPTGNQPQHF,TGTGCCAGCACTCCTACGGGTAATCAGCCCCAGCATTTT
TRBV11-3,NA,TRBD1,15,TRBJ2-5,CASSPRTGGGETQYF,TGTGCCAGCAGCCCCCGGACAGGGGGTGGGGAGACCCAGTACTTC
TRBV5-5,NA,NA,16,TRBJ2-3,CASSSGGRGNTDTQYF,TGTGCCAGCAGCTCCGGGGGAAGGGGTAATACAGATACGCAGTATTTT
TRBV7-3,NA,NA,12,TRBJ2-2,CASSLGPGELFF,TGTGCCAGCAGCTTAGGGCCCGGGGAGCTGTTTTTT
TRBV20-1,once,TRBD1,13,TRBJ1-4,CSASRTGAEKLFF,TGCAGTGCTAGTAGGACAGGGGCGGAAAAACTGTTTTTT
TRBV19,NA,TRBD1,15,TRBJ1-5,CASTDRGEGNQPQHF,TGTGCCAGTACAGACAGGGGCGAGGGCAATCAGCCCCAGCATTTT
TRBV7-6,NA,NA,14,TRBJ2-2,CASSLGLRTGELFF,TGTGCCAGCAGCTTAGGACTTCGCACCGGGGAGCTGTTTTTT
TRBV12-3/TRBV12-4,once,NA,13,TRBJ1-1,CASIEGAAFEAFF,TGTGCCAGCATCGAAGGGGCAGCTTTTGAAGCTTTCTTT
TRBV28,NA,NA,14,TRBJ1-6,CASSLGRNNSPLHF,TGTGCCAGCAGTCTCGGGAGAAATAATTCACCCCTCCACTTT
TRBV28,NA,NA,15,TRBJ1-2,CASNPVRTANYGYTF,TGTGCCAGCAATCCCGTCCGGACAGCTAACTATGGCTACACCTTC
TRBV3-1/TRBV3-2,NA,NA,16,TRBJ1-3,CASSFTPGGSGNTIYF,TGTGCCAGCAGCTTCACTCCGGGGGGCTCTGGAAACACCATATATTTT
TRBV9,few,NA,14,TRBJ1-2,CASSVDSINYGYTF,TGTGCCAGCAGCGTAGATTCCATTAACTATGGCTACACCTTC
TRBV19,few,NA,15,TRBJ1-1,CASSIGPGGNTEAFF,TGTGCCAGTAGTATAGGGCCGGGGGGAAACACTGAAGCTTTCTTT
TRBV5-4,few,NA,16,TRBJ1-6,CASSLDGSRGNSPLHF,TGTGCCAGCAGCTTGGATGGGTCCAGGGGTAATTCACCCCTCCACTTT
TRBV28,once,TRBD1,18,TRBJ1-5,CASSFLPQGTGTNQPQHF,TGTGCCAGCAGTTTTTTACCCCAGGGGACAGGCACCAATCAGCCCCAGCATTTT
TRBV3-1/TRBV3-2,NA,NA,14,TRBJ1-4,CASSQRGTNEKLFF,TGTGCCAGCAGCCAACGCGGCACTAATGAAAAACTGTTTTTT
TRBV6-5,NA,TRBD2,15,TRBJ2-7,CASSPGGAGGSGQYF,TGTGCCAGCAGCCCCGGGGGGGCGGGAGGTTCGGGGCAGTACTTC
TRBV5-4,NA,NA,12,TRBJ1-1,CASSLVAGRAFF,TGTGCCAGCAGCTTGGTGGCAGGGAGGGCTTTCTTT
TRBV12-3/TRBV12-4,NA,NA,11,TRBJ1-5,CASSLSSAQHF,TGTGCCAGCAGTTTGTCTTCGGCCCAGCATTTT
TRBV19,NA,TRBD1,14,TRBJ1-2,CASSIDRGLDGYTF,TGTGCCAGTAGTATCGACAGGGGGCTAGATGGCTACACCTTC
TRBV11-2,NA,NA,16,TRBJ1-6,CASSLGRGGANSPLHF,TGTGCCAGCAGCTTAGGCCGAGGGGGTGCTAATTCACCCCTCCACTTT
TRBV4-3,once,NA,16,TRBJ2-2,CASSQVRGADTGELFF,TGCGCCAGCAGCCAAGTCCGGGGGGCCGACACCGGGGAGCTGTTTTTT
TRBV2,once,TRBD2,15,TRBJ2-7,CASSLSGLASYEQYF,TGTGCCAGCAGTCTCTCCGGACTAGCATCCTACGAGCAGTACTTC
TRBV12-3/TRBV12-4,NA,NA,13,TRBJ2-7,CASSLRLGGEQYF,TGTGCCAGCAGTTTACGTCTAGGGGGCGAGCAGTACTTC
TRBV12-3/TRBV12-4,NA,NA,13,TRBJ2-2,CASSSGRTGELFF,TGTGCCAGCAGCTCGGGTCGGACCGGGGAGCTGTTTTTT
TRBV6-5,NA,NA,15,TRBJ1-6,CASSYSGGSQSPLHF,TGTGCCAGCAGTTACTCCGGAGGGAGTCAATCACCCCTCCACTTT
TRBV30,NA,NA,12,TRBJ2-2,CAWLFRAGELFF,TGTGCCTGGTTATTCAGGGCCGGGGAGCTGTTTTTT
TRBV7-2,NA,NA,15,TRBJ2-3,CASSLLGQRKDTQYF,TGTGCCAGCAGCTTATTGGGGCAGAGGAAAGATACGCAGTATTTT
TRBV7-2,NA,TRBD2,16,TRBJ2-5,CASTLNGGGRSETQYF,TGTGCCAGCACGCTAAACGGGGGCGGGAGGAGCGAGACCCAGTACTTC
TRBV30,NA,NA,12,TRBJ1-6,CAWSVSAENLHF,TGTGCCTGGAGTGTTAGCGCAGAGAACCTCCACTTT
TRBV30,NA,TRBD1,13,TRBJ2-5,CAWARQGQETQYF,TGTGCCTGGGCGAGACAGGGCCAAGAGACCCAGTACTTC
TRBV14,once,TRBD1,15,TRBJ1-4,CASSQDGQGLGKLFF,TGTGCCAGCAGCCAAGATGGACAGGGTTTAGGAAAACTGTTTTTT